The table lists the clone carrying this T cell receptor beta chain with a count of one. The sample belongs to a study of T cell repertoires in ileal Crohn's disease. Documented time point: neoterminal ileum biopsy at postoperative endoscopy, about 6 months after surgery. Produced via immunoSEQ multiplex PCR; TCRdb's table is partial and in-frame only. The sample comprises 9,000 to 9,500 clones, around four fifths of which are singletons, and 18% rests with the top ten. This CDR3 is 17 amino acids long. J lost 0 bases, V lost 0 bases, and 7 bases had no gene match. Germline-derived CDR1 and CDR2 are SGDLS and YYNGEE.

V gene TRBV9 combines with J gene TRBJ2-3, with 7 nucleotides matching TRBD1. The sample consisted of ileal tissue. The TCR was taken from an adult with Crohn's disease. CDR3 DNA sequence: TGTGCCAGCAGCGTAGAAGATAGGACAGGTAGCACAGATACGCAGTATTTT. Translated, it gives CASSVEDRTGSTDTQYF.